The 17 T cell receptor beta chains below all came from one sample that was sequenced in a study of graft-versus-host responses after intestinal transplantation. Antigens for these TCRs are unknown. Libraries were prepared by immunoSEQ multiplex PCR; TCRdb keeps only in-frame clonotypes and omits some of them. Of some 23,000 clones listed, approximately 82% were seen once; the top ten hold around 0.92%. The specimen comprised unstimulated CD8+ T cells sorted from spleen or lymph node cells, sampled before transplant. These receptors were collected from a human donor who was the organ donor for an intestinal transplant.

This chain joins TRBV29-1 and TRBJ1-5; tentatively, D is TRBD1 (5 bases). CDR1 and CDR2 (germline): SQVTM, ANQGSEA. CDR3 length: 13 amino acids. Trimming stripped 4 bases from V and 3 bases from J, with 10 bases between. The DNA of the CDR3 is TGCAGCGTTGGGGGCCATCCCAATCAGCCCCAGCATTTT. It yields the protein CSVGGHPNQPQHF. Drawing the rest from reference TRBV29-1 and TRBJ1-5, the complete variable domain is SAVISQKPSRDICQRGTSLTIQCQVDSQVTMMFWYRQQPGQSLTLIATANQGSEATYESGFVIDKFPISRPNLTFSTLTVSNMSPEDSSIYLCSVGGHPNQPQHFGDGTRLSIL.

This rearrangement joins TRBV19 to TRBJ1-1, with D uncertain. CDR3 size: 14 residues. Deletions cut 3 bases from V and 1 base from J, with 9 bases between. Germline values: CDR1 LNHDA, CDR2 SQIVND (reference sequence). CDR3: CASSIYSSNTEAFF. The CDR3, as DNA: TGTGCCAGTAGTATTTACAGTTCGAACACTGAAGCTTTCTTT.

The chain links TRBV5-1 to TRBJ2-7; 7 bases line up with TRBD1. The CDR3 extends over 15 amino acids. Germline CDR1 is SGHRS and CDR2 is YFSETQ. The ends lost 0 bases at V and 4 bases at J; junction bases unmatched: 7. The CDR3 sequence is CASSLGQGSGYEQYF. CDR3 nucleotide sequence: TGCGCCAGCAGCTTGGGACAGGGCTCCGGTTACGAGCAGTACTTC.

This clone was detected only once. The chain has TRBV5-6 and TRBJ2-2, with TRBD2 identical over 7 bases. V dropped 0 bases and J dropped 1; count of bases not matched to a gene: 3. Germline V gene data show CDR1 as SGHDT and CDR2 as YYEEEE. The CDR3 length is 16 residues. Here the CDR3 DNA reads TGTGCCAGCAGCTTGGTAGCGGGTCGGAACACCGGGGAGCTGTTTTTT. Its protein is CASSLVAGRNTGELFF.

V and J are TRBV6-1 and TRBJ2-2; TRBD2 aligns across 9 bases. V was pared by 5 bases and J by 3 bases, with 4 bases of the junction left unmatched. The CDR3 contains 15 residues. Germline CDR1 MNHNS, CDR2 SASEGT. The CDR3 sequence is CASSRLADYTGELFF. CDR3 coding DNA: TGTGCCAGCAGTAGACTAGCGGATTACACCGGGGAGCTGTTTTTT.

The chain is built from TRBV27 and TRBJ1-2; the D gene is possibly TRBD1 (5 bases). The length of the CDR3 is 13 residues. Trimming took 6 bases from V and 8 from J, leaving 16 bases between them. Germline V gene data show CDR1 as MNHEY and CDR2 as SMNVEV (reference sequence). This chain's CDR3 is CASSQGTGQGYTF. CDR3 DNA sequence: TGTGCCAGCAGCCAAGGAACGGGGCAGGGCTACACCTTC.

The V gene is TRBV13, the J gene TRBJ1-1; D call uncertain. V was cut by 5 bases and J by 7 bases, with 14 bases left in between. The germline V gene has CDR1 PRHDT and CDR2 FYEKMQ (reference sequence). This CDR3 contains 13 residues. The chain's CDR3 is CASSPTRQIEAFF. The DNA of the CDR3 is TGTGCCAGCAGCCCCACCCGCCAGATTGAAGCTTTCTTT.

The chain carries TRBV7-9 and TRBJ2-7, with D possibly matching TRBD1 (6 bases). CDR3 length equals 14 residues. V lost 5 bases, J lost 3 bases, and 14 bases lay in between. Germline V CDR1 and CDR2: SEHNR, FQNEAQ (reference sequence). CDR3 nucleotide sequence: TGTGCCAGCAGCCCCCGCGACAGGTACTACGAGCAGTACTTC. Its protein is CASSPRDRYYEQYF.

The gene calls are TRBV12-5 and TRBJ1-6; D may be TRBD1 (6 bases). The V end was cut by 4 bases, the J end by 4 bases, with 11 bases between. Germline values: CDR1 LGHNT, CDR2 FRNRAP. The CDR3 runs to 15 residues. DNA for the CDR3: TGTGCTAGTGGTTCGGGACACTTATATAATTCACCCCTCCACTTT. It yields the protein CASGSGHLYNSPLHF.

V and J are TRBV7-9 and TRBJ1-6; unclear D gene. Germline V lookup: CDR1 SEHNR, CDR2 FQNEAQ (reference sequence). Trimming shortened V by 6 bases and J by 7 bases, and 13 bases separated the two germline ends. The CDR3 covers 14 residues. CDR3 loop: CASRHGPGNSPLHF. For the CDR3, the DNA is TGTGCCAGCAGGCACGGCCCCGGGAATTCACCCCTCCACTTT.

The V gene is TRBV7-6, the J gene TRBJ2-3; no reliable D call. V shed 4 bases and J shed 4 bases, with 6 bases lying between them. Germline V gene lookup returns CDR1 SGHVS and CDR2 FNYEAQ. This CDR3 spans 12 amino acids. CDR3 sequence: CASSYSADTQYF. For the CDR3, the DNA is TGTGCCAGCAGCTATTCGGCAGATACGCAGTATTTT.

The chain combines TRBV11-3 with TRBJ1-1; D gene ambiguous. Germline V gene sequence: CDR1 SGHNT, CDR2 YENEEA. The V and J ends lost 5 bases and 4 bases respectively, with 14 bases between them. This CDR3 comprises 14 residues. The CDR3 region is CASSGLTKPTEAFF. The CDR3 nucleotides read TGTGCCAGCAGCGGCCTCACAAAACCCACTGAAGCTTTCTTT.

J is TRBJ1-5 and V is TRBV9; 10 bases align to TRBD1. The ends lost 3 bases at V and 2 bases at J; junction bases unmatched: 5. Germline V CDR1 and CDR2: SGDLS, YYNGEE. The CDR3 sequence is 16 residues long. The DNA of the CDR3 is TGTGCCAGCAGCGGCGGACAGGGGGGAGGCAATCAGCCCCAGCATTTT. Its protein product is CASSGGQGGGNQPQHF.

The CDR3 DNA sequence: TGTGCCAGCAGCCAAGAATCCGGGGTAACCAAAAACATTCAGTACTTC. Translation gives CASSQESGVTKNIQYF. V gene TRBV14 combines with J gene TRBJ2-4, with D possibly TRBD2 on 5 matching bases. Germline CDR1 and CDR2: SGHDN and FVKESK. V lost 0 bases and J lost 2, with 11 bases in between. This CDR3 spans 16 amino acids.

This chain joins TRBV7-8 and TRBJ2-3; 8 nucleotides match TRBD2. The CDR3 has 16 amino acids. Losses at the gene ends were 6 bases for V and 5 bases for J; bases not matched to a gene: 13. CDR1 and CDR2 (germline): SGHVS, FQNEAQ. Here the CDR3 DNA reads TGTGCCAGCAGGCAAACACAGCGGGAGCGAAGAGATACGCAGTATTTT. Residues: CASRQTQRERRDTQYF.

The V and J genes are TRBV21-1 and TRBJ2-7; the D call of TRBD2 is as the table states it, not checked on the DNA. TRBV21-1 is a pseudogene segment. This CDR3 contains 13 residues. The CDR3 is CASSKEGEREQYF. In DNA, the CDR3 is TGTGCCAGCAGCAAAGAAGGAGAAAGGGAGCAGTACTTC.

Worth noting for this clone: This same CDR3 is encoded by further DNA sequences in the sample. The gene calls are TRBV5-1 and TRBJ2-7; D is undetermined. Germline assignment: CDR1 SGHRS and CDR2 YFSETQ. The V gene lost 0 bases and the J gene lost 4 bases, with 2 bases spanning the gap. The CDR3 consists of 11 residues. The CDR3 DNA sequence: TGCGCCAGCAGCTTGGGTTACGAGCAGTACTTC. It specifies CASSLGYEQYF. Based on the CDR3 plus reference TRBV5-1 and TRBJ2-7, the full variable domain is KAGVTQTPRYLIKTRGQQVTLSCSPISGHRSVSWYQQTPGQGLQFLFEYFSETQRNKGNFPGRFSGRQFSNSRSEMNVSTLELGDSALYLCASSLGYEQYFGPGTRLTVT.